Listed below are T cell receptor beta chains from one sample, sequenced in a study of CD8 T cells in ankylosing spondylitis. TCRdb re-called the 5' RACE reads with MiXCR, one entry per CDR3 protein. The sample holds about 130,000 distinct CDR3 sequences, around 7% seen once. Sequenced material: blood, either unsorted or a sorted T cell fraction (not recorded which). These receptors all stem from a male donor with ankylosing spondylitis or in good health (not recorded which). The CDR3 runs from the conserved cysteine through the conserved F or W. A D gene is named only where the DNA matches it firmly.

V gene: TRBV29-1; D gene: NA; J gene: TRBJ2-2; CDR3 protein: CSVWKNGELFF
V gene: TRBV11-2; D gene: TRBD2; J gene: TRBJ2-2; CDR3 protein: CASSGGLAANTGELFF
V gene: TRBV30; D gene: NA; J gene: TRBJ1-1; CDR3 protein: CAWSDTLGSTWMNTEAFF
V gene: TRBV13; D gene: TRBD1; J gene: TRBJ2-3; CDR3 protein: CASSLNRGLESDTQYF
V gene: TRBV11-2; D gene: NA; J gene: TRBJ1-5; CDR3 protein: CASSLVSDQPQHF
V gene: TRBV6-2/TRBV6-3; D gene: TRBD2; J gene: TRBJ2-5; CDR3 protein: CASSYRLAGGTETQYF
V gene: TRBV7-2; D gene: NA; J gene: TRBJ2-5; CDR3 protein: CASSSLDSKETQYF
V gene: TRBV5-6; D gene: NA; J gene: TRBJ1-1; CDR3 protein: CASSYRTGFAGAFF
V gene: TRBV20-1; D gene: TRBD2; J gene: TRBJ2-2; CDR3 protein: CSARAREGDTGELFF
V gene: TRBV7-9; D gene: NA; J gene: TRBJ2-6; CDR3 protein: CASSSRQEGLYSGANVLTF
V gene: TRBV20-1; D gene: NA; J gene: TRBJ1-2; CDR3 protein: CSARDPRPVEGYGYTF
V gene: TRBV28; D gene: NA; J gene: TRBJ2-2; CDR3 protein: CASRGGWGYSGELFF
V gene: TRBV5-5; D gene: NA; J gene: TRBJ1-4; CDR3 protein: CASSGTIGGEKLFF
V gene: TRBV5-1; D gene: NA; J gene: TRBJ2-2; CDR3 protein: CASSLVVYPSRNTGELFF
V gene: TRBV5-5; D gene: NA; J gene: TRBJ2-3; CDR3 protein: CASSLYGYNTDTQYF
V gene: TRBV10-3; D gene: TRBD1; J gene: TRBJ2-3; CDR3 protein: CAISDRGPDTDTQYF
V gene: TRBV7-9; D gene: TRBD1; J gene: TRBJ1-5; CDR3 protein: CASSRGQGGNQPQHF
V gene: TRBV10-3; D gene: NA; J gene: TRBJ2-4; CDR3 protein: CAISVSGAENIQYF
V gene: TRBV5-1; D gene: TRBD2; J gene: TRBJ2-5; CDR3 protein: CASSASGSETQYF
V gene: TRBV5-1; D gene: NA; J gene: TRBJ2-7; CDR3 protein: CASSQSFTVSYEQYF
V gene: TRBV12-3/TRBV12-4; D gene: NA; J gene: TRBJ2-3; CDR3 protein: CASSLQVGADTQYF
V gene: TRBV4-1; D gene: NA; J gene: TRBJ1-1; CDR3 protein: CASSRLGRGMNTEAFF
V gene: TRBV7-2; D gene: NA; J gene: TRBJ1-1; CDR3 protein: CASRYREGEAFF
V gene: TRBV24-1; D gene: NA; J gene: TRBJ1-5; CDR3 protein: CATSVWGGQGQPQHF